This TCR beta chain was recovered during a study of response to subunit inactivated influenza vaccine. Germline V gives CDR1 LGHDT, CDR2 YNNKEL (reference sequence). V was shortened by 2 bases and J by 5 bases, with 3 bases between the two germline ends. This CDR3 is 11 amino acids long. This clonotype was recorded many times. No antigen is known for it. Study-wide results and limits: Authors suggested few new T cells are recruited by each seasonal influenza vaccination.

TCRdb passed the RT-PCR reads through MiXCR, listing each CDR3 protein once. Among 280,000 or so distinct CDR3 sequences, roughly a fifth were seen once, and the ten largest hold 9.5% to 13%. The chain combines TRBV3-1 with TRBJ1-2; D unclear. Sample: PBMCs from blood, taken around 22 months after vaccination. This receptor was identified in a man between 50 and 69 years old who received an inactivated influenza vaccine. The CDR3 nucleotides read TGTGCCAGCAGCCAAAATTATGGCTACACCTTC. It translates to CASSQNYGYTF. Looking up the rest from reference TRBV3-1 and TRBJ1-2 gives the full variable domain: DTAVSQTPKYLVTQMGNDKSIKCEQNLGHDTMYWYKQDSKKFLKIMFSYNNKELIINETVPNRFSPKSPDKAHLNLHINSLELGDSAVYFCASSQNYGYTFGSGTRLTVV.